The 15 T cell receptor beta chains below come from one sample, sequenced in a study of blood T cells in healthy people across ages. Primed by a sample-barcoded 5' primer and a J-beta primer mix, a second PCR proceeded for about 6 to 11 cycles. TCRdb re-analysed the 5' RACE reads in MiXCR, keeping a single row per CDR3 protein. The table has some 370,000 distinct CDR3 sequences, over 45% seen once. Specimen: blood. All receptors derive from a man in his fifties or sixties in good health.

The gene calls are TRBV20-1 and TRBJ1-1; no reliable D call. The CDR3 sequence is 13 residues long. The V end lost 0 bases, the J end lost 0 bases, and 5 bases lay between the germline ends. Germline V gene lookup returns CDR1 DFQATT and CDR2 SNEGSKA (reference sequence). Here the CDR3 reads CSARDWMNTEAFF. For the CDR3, the DNA is TGCAGTGCTAGAGATTGGATGAACACTGAAGCTTTCTTT.

The chain links TRBV29-1 to TRBJ1-3; 9 bases agree with TRBD1. The CDR3 spans 14 residues. From germline, CDR1 is SQVTM and CDR2 ANQGSEA. The V gene end was trimmed by 7 bases and the J gene end by 8 bases; junction bases not matched to a gene: 12. CDR3 protein: CSGSRDRDRHTIYF. CDR3 DNA: TGCAGCGGATCCCGGGACAGGGACAGGCACACCATATATTTT.

The rearrangement links TRBV29-1 to TRBJ2-3, with no clear D. The CDR3 totals 11 residues. Germline V gene sequence: CDR1 SQVTM, CDR2 ANQGSEA. The V end was cut by 3 bases, the J end by 6 bases, with 7 bases between. The CDR3 sequence is CSVDRRDTQYF. DNA for the CDR3: TGCAGCGTTGATAGGCGGGATACGCAGTATTTT.

On this clonotype: This may be a read error: a much more frequent sequence differs by one nucleotide. The chain joins TRBV7-9 to TRBJ2-3; D not resolved. Germline values: CDR1 SEHNR, CDR2 FQNEAQ (reference sequence). The CDR3 runs to 12 residues. The CDR3 spells CAGSFDTDTQYF. The DNA for the CDR3 is TGTGCCGGCAGCTTTGACACAGATACGCAGTATTTT.

The chain couples TRBV4-2 to TRBJ2-7; 8 bases are shared with TRBD1. V lost 2 bases to trimming and J lost 0 bases; unmatched junction nucleotides: 3. Germline-derived CDR1 and CDR2 are LGHNA and YNFKEQ. This CDR3 is built from 15 residues. The CDR3 DNA sequence: TGTGCCAGCAGCCAATTTACAGGGGGCTCCTACGAGCAGTACTTC. It yields the protein CASSQFTGGSYEQYF.

This sequence joins TRBV27 and TRBJ2-7; the match to TRBD1 covers 9 bases. Germline assignment: CDR1 MNHEY and CDR2 SMNVEV (reference sequence). V shed 5 bases, J shed 2 bases, and the junction held 7 bases outside the gene matches. CDR3 size: 15 residues. For the CDR3, the DNA is TGTGCCAGCAGTGGCCGGGGACAGGGAACCTACGAGCAGTACTTC. This translates into CASSGRGQGTYEQYF.

J is TRBJ2-1 and V is TRBV10-3; D is unclear. Germline lookup yields CDR1 ENHRY and CDR2 SYGVKD. CDR3 length equals 11 residues. Trimming removed 6 bases from V and 8 bases from J, with 8 bases in between. The CDR3 coding sequence is TGTGCCATCAGGGGCGGCGATGAGCAGTTCTTC. Residues: CAIRGGDEQFF.

The chain couples TRBV6-1 to TRBJ1-1; D gene ambiguous. Germline V CDR1 and CDR2: MNHNS, SASEGT. V was cut by 6 bases and J by 2 bases, with 10 bases left in between. The CDR3 has 13 amino acids. CDR3 nucleotide sequence: TGTGCCAGCAGCAAGGCCGTTAACACTGAAGCTTTCTTT. Protein product: CASSKAVNTEAFF.

This clonotype was recorded only once. The chain recombines TRBV6-5 with TRBJ2-1; no reliable D call. The CDR3 runs 14 residues. Per germline, CDR1 MNHEY and CDR2 SVGAGI. V lost 2 bases, J lost 7 bases, and 12 bases lay in between. The CDR3 protein is CASSYTALGNEQFF. CDR3 bases: TGTGCCAGCAGTTACACCGCTTTAGGGAATGAGCAGTTCTTC.

V is TRBV2 and J is TRBJ2-1, with 14 bases aligning to TRBD2. The CDR3 extends over 18 amino acids. Germline V CDR1 and CDR2: SNHLY, FYNNEI. After removal of 4 bases from V and 0 bases from J, the junction contained 5 bases not matched to a gene. CDR3 sequence reads: CASSVRLAGGSSYNEQFF. For the CDR3, the DNA is TGTGCCAGCAGTGTCCGACTAGCGGGGGGGAGCTCCTACAATGAGCAGTTCTTC.

The chain couples TRBV20-1 to TRBJ2-3; D is perhaps TRBD2 (6 bases). This CDR3 has 15 amino acids. Germline assignment: CDR1 DFQATT and CDR2 SNEGSKA (reference sequence). Trimming left V 2 bases short and J 2 bases short, with 14 bases between. The CDR3 spells CSARPSTGLTDTQYF. CDR3 in DNA: TGCAGTGCTAGACCATCGACGGGACTCACAGATACGCAGTATTTT.

The rearrangement links TRBV29-1 to TRBJ2-1; no reliable D call. The J call could be wrong; TRBJ2-7 is a better fit for the DNA end. This CDR3 is built from 15 residues. Germline loops: CDR1 SQVTM, CDR2 ANQGSEA. Written as DNA, the CDR3 is TGCAGCGTTGTGGGTGGGAACCGTAACACCTACGAGCAGTACTTC. This translates into CSVVGGNRNTYEQYF.

The rearrangement joins TRBV4-3 to TRBJ1-2, with D maybe TRBD1 (5 bases). This CDR3 spans 14 amino acids. CDR1 is LGHNA, CDR2 YSLEER, per germline. V lost 7 bases, J lost 4 bases, and 16 bases lay in between. The CDR3 reads CASNPEAGTYGYTF. CDR3 nucleotides: TGCGCCAGCAACCCCGAGGCAGGGACCTATGGCTACACCTTC.

The CDR3 sequence: CASSPQGFGEQFF. CDR3 DNA sequence: TGTGCCAGCAGTCCTCAGGGGTTCGGTGAGCAGTTCTTC. The J gene is TRBJ2-1, the V gene TRBV12-3 or TRBV12-4; weak D call: TRBD1 (6 bases). Trimming took off 5 bases at V and 9 bases at J, with 14 bases between the two ends. The CDR3 has 13 amino acids.

This clonotype has ten or more counts. Here the CDR3 DNA reads TGTGCCAGCGGTACTAAGATGACCGCAGATACGCAGTATTTT. As protein: CASGTKMTADTQYF. This chain connects TRBV2 to TRBJ2-3; D gene ambiguous. The CDR3 spans 14 residues. Trimming cost V 8 bases and J 4 bases, with 16 bases left between them. Germline V gives CDR1 SNHLY, CDR2 FYNNEI.